This T cell receptor (beta chain) was sequenced in a study of blood T cell repertoires in COVID-19. Study-level background: COVID-19 samples, acute and convalescent, were from the United States, Italy and Spain.

TCRdb's table, derived via immunoSEQ multiplex PCR, lists solely in-frame clones and lacks some. The table includes 300,000 or so clones, around 82% detected once. The table lists this clone with a few counts. Other DNA variants within this sample encode the same CDR3. The CDR3 spans 15 residues. Germline lookup yields CDR1 SGHRS and CDR2 YFSETQ. The J segment lost 5 bases and the V segment lost 0 bases, leaving 7 bases of the junction unmatched. Material for sequencing was peripheral blood. The chain carries TRBV5-1 and TRBJ2-5, with 7 bases fitting TRBD1. The TCR comes from a woman between 45 and 65 years old with acute or convalescent COVID-19. The CDR3 region is CASSLGQGGQETQYF. The CDR3 DNA is TGCGCCAGCAGCTTGGGACAGGGTGGACAGGAGACCCAGTACTTC. Full variable domain (missing parts from reference TRBV5-1 and TRBJ2-5): KAGVTQTPRYLIKTRGQQVTLSCSPISGHRSVSWYQQTPGQGLQFLFEYFSETQRNKGNFPGRFSGRQFSNSRSEMNVSTLELGDSALYLCASSLGQGGQETQYFGPGTRLLVL.